Each of the 20 T cell receptor beta chains below was sequenced from the same sample in a study of T cells after yellow fever vaccination. Each CDR3 protein gets one entry after TCRdb re-called the 5' RACE reads with MiXCR. The data show about 340,000 distinct CDR3 sequences, over 8% seen once. The sequencing here drew on PBMCs, taken on the day of the first yellow fever vaccination. The receptor set was obtained from a man between 18 and 29 years old who received the YFV17D yellow fever vaccine.

The chain has TRBV6-2 or TRBV6-3 and TRBJ1-1; D might be TRBD1 (6 bases). Germline CDR1 reads MNHEY; CDR2 reads SVGEGT. V was cut by 5 bases and J by 6 bases, with 13 bases left in between. This CDR3 comprises 13 residues. The CDR3 loop is CASSPHRAPEAFF. Here the CDR3 DNA reads TGTGCCAGCAGTCCTCACAGGGCCCCTGAAGCTTTCTTT.

This clonotype has more than one count but fewer than ten. The chain links TRBV24-1 to TRBJ2-3; D is ambiguous. Trimming cost V 1 base and J 2 bases, with 9 bases left between them. The CDR3 has 15 residues. CDR1 and CDR2 (germline): KGHDR, SFDVKD. CDR3 protein: CATSDLSDTTDTQYF. The CDR3 DNA reads TGTGCCACCAGTGATTTAAGTGATACCACAGATACGCAGTATTTT.

The J gene is TRBJ2-1, the V gene TRBV20-1, with TRBD2 matching 7 bases. The V segment lost 8 bases and the J segment 2 bases; nucleotides outside the gene matches: 12. CDR1 is DFQATT and CDR2 is SNEGSKA in the germline V gene (reference sequence). This CDR3 is built from 15 residues. In DNA, the CDR3 is TGCAGTACACGAAGGGCAGGGACTACCTACAATGAGCAGTTCTTC. It is translated as CSTRRAGTTYNEQFF.

The genes are TRBV27 and TRBJ2-4; TRBD1 aligns across 7 bases. The J segment lost 7 bases and the V segment lost 8 bases, leaving 8 bases of the junction unmatched. In germline, CDR1 is MNHEY, CDR2 SMNVEV (reference sequence). The CDR3 has 13 amino acids. The CDR3 DNA is TGTGCCAGCGGCCCGACAGGGTTCAACATTCAGTACTTC. Translating it yields CASGPTGFNIQYF.

This rearrangement joins TRBV12-3 or TRBV12-4 to TRBJ1-6, with D maybe TRBD1 (6 bases). V was clipped by 2 bases and J by 10 bases, with 12 bases between them. The CDR3 totals 14 residues. This chain's CDR3 is CASSLRGGQSPLHF. CDR3 in DNA: TGTGCCAGCAGTTTAAGGGGGGGCCAGTCACCCCTCCACTTT.

Worth noting for this clonotype: A much larger clone differs by one base, so this may be a read error. The chain carries TRBV12-3 or TRBV12-4 and TRBJ2-5; 9 bases are a match to TRBD1. The CDR3 length is 16 residues. The CDR3 protein is CDSSPGTGKTEETQYF. The CDR3 DNA is TGTGACAGCAGTCCGGGGACAGGGAAGACGGAGGAGACCCAGTACTTC.

This clonotype has ten or more counts. The gene calls are TRBV5-1 and TRBJ2-3; 10 positions match TRBD2. From germline, CDR1 is SGHRS and CDR2 YFSETQ. The V segment lost 4 bases and the J segment 6 bases; nucleotides outside the gene matches: 11. The CDR3 extends over 16 amino acids. This chain's CDR3 is CASSPTSGGAKDTQYF. The CDR3 DNA is TGCGCCAGCAGCCCCACCAGCGGGGGGGCCAAGGATACGCAGTATTTT.

This clonotype turned up a few times. V is TRBV18 and J is TRBJ2-3, with TRBD2 identical over 7 bases. In germline, CDR1 is KGHSH, CDR2 LQKENI. Trimming cost V 2 bases and J 2 bases; bases outside gene matches: 7. CDR3 length: 16 residues. CDR3 nucleotide sequence: TGTGCCAGCTCACCATTCCCAGCGGGGCACACAGATACGCAGTATTTT. This codes for CASSPFPAGHTDTQYF.

The chain carries TRBV7-9 and TRBJ1-6; tentative D call: TRBD1 (6 bases). Germline CDR1 and CDR2: SEHNR and FQNEAQ (reference sequence). V was pared by 5 bases and J by 3 bases, with 8 bases between. The CDR3 sequence is 14 residues long. CDR3 DNA: TGTGCCAGCAGCCAGGGGTACTATAATTCACCCCTCCACTTT. Its translation is CASSQGYYNSPLHF. Drawing the rest from reference TRBV7-9 and TRBJ1-6, the complete variable domain is DTGVSQNPRHKITKRGQNVTFRCDPISEHNRLYWYRQTLGQGPEFLTYFQNEAQLEKSRLLSDRFSAERPKGSFSTLEIQRTEQGDSAMYLCASSQGYYNSPLHFGNGTRLTVT.

A remark on this clonotype: A junction boundary mismatches the germline segment, possibly from a read error. The chain combines TRBV11-2 with TRBJ2-7; 8 bases align to TRBD1. Germline CDR1 SGHAT, CDR2 FQNNGV. This CDR3 is 14 amino acids long. CDR3 protein: CASSFGTGPYVQYF. Here the CDR3 DNA reads TGTGCCAGCAGCTTCGGGACAGGTCCCTACGTGCAGTACTTC.

The chain combines TRBV28 with TRBJ2-1; no firm D call. V shed 10 bases and J shed 7 bases, with 8 bases lying between them. CDR3 length: 10 residues. CDR1 is MDHEN, CDR2 SYDVKM, per germline. The CDR3 sequence is CATKWNEQFF. CDR3 DNA sequence: TGTGCCACGAAGTGGAATGAGCAGTTCTTC.

The chain combines TRBV5-1 with TRBJ1-5, with D tentatively TRBD1 (6 bases). The V gene lost 4 bases and the J gene lost 0 bases, with 14 bases spanning the gap. CDR3 length: 16 residues. Germline lookup yields CDR1 SGHRS and CDR2 YFSETQ. The CDR3 spells CASSPEGGNSNQPQHF. Written as DNA, the CDR3 is TGCGCCAGCAGCCCCGAGGGGGGGAATAGCAATCAGCCCCAGCATTTT. The complete variable domain, with remaining parts taken from reference TRBV5-1 and TRBJ1-5, reads KAGVTQTPRYLIKTRGQQVTLSCSPISGHRSVSWYQQTPGQGLQFLFEYFSETQRNKGNFPGRFSGRQFSNSRSEMNVSTLELGDSALYLCASSPEGGNSNQPQHFGDGTRLSIL.

This clonotype was observed many times. The V call is TRBV4-3, the J call TRBJ2-5; D is unclear. V lost 0 bases and J 1 base, leaving 9 bases between the germline ends. The CDR3 sequence is 15 residues long. CDR1 and CDR2 from the germline V gene are LGHNA and YSLEER. CDR3 DNA sequence: TGCGCCAGCAGCCAAGAAACAGCGACCCAAGAGACCCAGTACTTC. Residues: CASSQETATQETQYF.

This rearrangement joins TRBV11-2 to TRBJ2-5; D uncertain. This CDR3 comprises 14 residues. The V gene's germline CDR1 is SGHAT and CDR2 FQNNGV. Trimming removed 4 bases at V and 4 bases at J, with 13 bases between. The CDR3 sequence: CASSSTTGAETQYF. CDR3 coding DNA: TGTGCCAGCAGCTCAACGACTGGCGCAGAGACCCAGTACTTC.

A few counts support this clonotype. CDR3 coding DNA: TGTGCCAGCAGTCCTGTCCCGACAGATACGCAGTATTTT. This sequence encodes CASSPVPTDTQYF. The chain couples TRBV9 to TRBJ2-3; the D is unclear. The CDR3 is 13 residues long. Trimming removed 5 bases from V and 3 bases from J, with 10 bases in between. Germline V lookup: CDR1 SGDLS, CDR2 YYNGEE.

This clonotype was counted at least ten times. This chain uses TRBV12-3 or TRBV12-4 with TRBJ1-1; no clear D gene. The V gene lost 6 bases and the J gene lost 5 bases, with 10 bases spanning the gap. The CDR3 is made up of 12 amino acids. CDR3 amino acids: CASSLTGTEAFF. In DNA form, the CDR3 reads TGTGCCAGCAGCTTGACGGGGACTGAAGCTTTCTTT.

As regards this clonotype: This sequence may be a read error, since a much larger clone differs from it by one base. The final CDR3 position lacks the conserved phenylalanine or tryptophan, pointing to a likely read error. The V call is TRBV10-3, the J call TRBJ2-5; D gene unclear. Germline V gives CDR1 ENHRY, CDR2 SYGVKD. V lost 6 bases to trimming and J lost 0 bases, with 11 bases between them. This CDR3 contains 14 residues. The CDR3 loop reads CAIRGGIDQETQYS. CDR3 DNA: TGTGCCATCAGGGGTGGCATAGACCAAGAGACCCAGTACTCC.

Many counts were recorded for this clonotype. V usage is TRBV18 and J usage is TRBJ2-7, with D perhaps matching TRBD1 or TRBD2 (5 bases each). The CDR3 is made up of 12 amino acids. V shed 8 bases and J shed 3 bases, with 11 bases lying between them. Per germline, CDR1 KGHSH and CDR2 LQKENI. This CDR3 reads CASSPGGYEQYF. The CDR3 DNA sequence: TGTGCCAGCAGCCCTGGGGGCTACGAGCAGTACTTC.

This chain connects TRBV3-1 to TRBJ2-1, with D possibly TRBD2 on 5 matching bases. The germline V gene has CDR1 LGHDT and CDR2 YNNKEL (reference sequence). V shed 1 base and J shed 3 bases, with 10 bases lying between them. This CDR3 has 15 amino acids. CDR3 region: CASSQGRSGYNEQFF. The DNA of the CDR3 is TGTGCCAGCAGCCAAGGACGAAGCGGCTACAATGAGCAGTTCTTC.

The chain joins TRBV11-1 to TRBJ2-3; 9 nucleotides line up with TRBD2. V lost 1 base and J lost 2; bases outside the gene matches: 16. This CDR3 comprises 20 residues. Germline assignment: CDR1 SGHAT and CDR2 FQDESV (reference sequence). CDR3 sequence (DNA): TGTGCCAGCAGCTTAGACCCCAACTACGTAGCGGGGGCTCCCACAGATACGCAGTATTTT. It specifies CASSLDPNYVAGAPTDTQYF.